This T cell receptor beta chain was sequenced during a study of CD8 T cells in Susac syndrome. The germline gives CDR1 LNHDA, CDR2 SQIVND (reference sequence). This CDR3 contains 14 residues. V lost 8 bases, J lost 4 bases, and 6 bases stayed unmatched. Random hexamers were used to reverse transcribe the RNA input (roughly 0.5 to 1 ug). One entry per CDR3 protein results from TCRdb running MiXCR on the immunoSEQ multiplex PCR reads. The sample includes about 240,000 distinct CDR3 sequences, about 96% of them seen just once. Material for sequencing was CD4+ T cells from PBMCs. This rearrangement joins TRBV19 to TRBJ2-1; TRBD2 agrees at 9 bases. The clonotype was recovered from a human donor with Susac syndrome. CDR3 bases: TGTGCCAGTTGCAGCGGGAGGTCATACAATGAGCAGTTCTTC. Protein: CASCSGRSYNEQFF. Combining the CDR3 with reference TRBV19 and TRBJ2-1 gives the whole variable domain DGGITQSPKYLFRKEGQNVTLSCEQNLNHDAMYWYRQDPGQGLRLIYYSQIVNDFQKGDIAEGYSVSREKKESFPLTVTSAQKNPTAFYLCASCSGRSYNEQFFGPGTRLTVL.